This T cell receptor beta chain was recorded in a study of blood T cell repertoires in COVID-19. Study at large: PBMCs, B-cell-depleted T cells, or T cells provided the cDNA or gDNA that made up the material.

In the original analysis: Quantification of nucleated cells was approximated via reference gene primer amplification. The data were produced by immunoSEQ multiplex PCR, yet TCRdb's version contains in-frame clones alone and is incomplete. Clonal size and the V and J genes are those of that table, whereas D and trimming came from the DNA. The table records some 330,000 clones, under 95% of them present only once. This clone was found once. This CDR3 has 14 residues. CDR1 MNHEY and CDR2 SVGAGI come from the germline V gene. J lost 5 bases, V lost 6 bases, and 9 bases had no gene match. The rearrangement links TRBV6-5 to TRBJ1-2, with TRBD1 identical over 7 bases. The sequence came from a woman in her twenties or thirties who had recovered from COVID-19. The sample comprised PBMCs or T cells enriched from blood (not recorded which). The CDR3 region is CASRLRPGQYGYTF. CDR3 nucleotide sequence: TGTGCCAGCAGACTACGCCCGGGACAGTATGGCTACACCTTC.